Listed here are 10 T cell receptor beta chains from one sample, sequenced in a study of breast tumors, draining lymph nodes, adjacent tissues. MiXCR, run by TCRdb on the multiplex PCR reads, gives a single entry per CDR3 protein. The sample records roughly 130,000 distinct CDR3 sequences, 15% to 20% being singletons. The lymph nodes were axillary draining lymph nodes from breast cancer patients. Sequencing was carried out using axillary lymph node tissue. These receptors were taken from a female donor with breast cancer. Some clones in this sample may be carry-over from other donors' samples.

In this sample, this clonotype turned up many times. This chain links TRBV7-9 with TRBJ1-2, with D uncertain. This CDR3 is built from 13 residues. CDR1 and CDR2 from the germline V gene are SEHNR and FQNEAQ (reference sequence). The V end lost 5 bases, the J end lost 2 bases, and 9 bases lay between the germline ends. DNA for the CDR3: TGTGCCAGCAGCCTAACACAAAACTATGGCTACACCTTC. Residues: CASSLTQNYGYTF.

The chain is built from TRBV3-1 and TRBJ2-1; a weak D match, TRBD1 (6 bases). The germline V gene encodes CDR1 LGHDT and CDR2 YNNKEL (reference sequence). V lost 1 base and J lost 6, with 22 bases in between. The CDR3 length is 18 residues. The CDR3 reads CASSQGFPGTLNPNEQFF. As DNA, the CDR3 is TGTGCCAGCAGCCAAGGGTTCCCCGGGACACTAAATCCCAATGAGCAGTTCTTC.

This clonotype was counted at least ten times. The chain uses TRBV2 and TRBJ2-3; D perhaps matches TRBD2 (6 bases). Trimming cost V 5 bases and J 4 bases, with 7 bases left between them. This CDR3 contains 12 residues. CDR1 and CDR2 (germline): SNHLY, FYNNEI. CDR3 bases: TGTGCCAGCAGTCTAGCGCCAGATACGCAGTATTTT. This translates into CASSLAPDTQYF.

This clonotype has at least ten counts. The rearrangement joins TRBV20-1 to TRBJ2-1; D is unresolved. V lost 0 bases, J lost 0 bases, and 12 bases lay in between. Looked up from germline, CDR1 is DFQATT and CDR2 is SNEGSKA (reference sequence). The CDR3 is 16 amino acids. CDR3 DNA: TGCAGTGCTAGAGATCTACCTCGAAGCTCCTACAATGAGCAGTTCTTC. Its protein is CSARDLPRSSYNEQFF.

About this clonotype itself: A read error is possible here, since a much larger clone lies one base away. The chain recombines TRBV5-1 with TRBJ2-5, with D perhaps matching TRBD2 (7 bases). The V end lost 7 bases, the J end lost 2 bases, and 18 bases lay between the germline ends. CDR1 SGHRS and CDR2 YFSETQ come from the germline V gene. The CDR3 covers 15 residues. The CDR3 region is CASALGGGVQETQYF. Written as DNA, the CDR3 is TGCGCCAGCGCTCTAGGGGGGGGGGTACAAGAGACCCAGTACTTC.

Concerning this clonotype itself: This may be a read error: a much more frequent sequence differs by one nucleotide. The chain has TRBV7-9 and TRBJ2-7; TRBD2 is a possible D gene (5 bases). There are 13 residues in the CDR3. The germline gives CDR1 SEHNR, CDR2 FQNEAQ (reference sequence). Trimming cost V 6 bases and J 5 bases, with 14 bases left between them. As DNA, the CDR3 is TGTGCCAGCAGAAAGCACGGGAACGACGAGCAGTACTTC. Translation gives CASRKHGNDEQYF.

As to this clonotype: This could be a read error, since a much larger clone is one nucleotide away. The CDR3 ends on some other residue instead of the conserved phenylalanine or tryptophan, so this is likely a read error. CDR3 coding DNA: TGTGCCGGGTCCGCAGGCCTACTCACAGATACGCAGTATCTT. Its protein product is CAGSAGLLTDTQYL. This chain connects TRBV11-3 to TRBJ2-3; D is undetermined. The germline CDR1 and CDR2 sequences are SGHNT and YENEEA. The CDR3 covers 14 residues. V was cut by 11 bases and J by 2 bases, with 17 bases left in between.

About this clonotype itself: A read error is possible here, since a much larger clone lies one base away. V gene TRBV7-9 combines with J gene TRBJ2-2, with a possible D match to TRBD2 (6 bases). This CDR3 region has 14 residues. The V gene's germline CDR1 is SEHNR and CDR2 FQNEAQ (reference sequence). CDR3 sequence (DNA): TGTGCCAGCAGCTTAGAGGGTGTTGGCGGGGAGCTGTCTTTT. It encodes CASSLEGVGGELSF.

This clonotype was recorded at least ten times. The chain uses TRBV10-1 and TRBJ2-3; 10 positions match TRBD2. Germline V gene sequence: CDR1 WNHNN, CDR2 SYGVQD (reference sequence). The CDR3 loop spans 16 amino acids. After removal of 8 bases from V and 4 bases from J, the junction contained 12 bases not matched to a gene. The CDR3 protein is CASSPRGAGGSDTQYF. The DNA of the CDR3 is TGCGCCAGCTCCCCGAGGGGAGCGGGAGGGTCAGATACGCAGTATTTT.

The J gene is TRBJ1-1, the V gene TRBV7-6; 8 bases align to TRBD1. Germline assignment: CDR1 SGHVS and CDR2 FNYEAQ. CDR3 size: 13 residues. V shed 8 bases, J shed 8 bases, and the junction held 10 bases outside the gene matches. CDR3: CASARDRLSEAFF. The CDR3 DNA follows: TGTGCCAGCGCGAGGGACAGGCTTTCCGAAGCTTTCTTT. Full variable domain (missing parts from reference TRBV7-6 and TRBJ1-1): GAGVSQSPRYKVTKRGQDVALRCDPISGHVSLYWYRQALGQGPEFLTYFNYEAQQDKSGLPNDRFSAERPEGSISTLTIQRTEQRDSAMYRCASARDRLSEAFFGQGTRLTVV.